These 10 T cell receptor beta chains came from one sample sequenced in a study of cytomegalovirus exposure and HLA in healthy donors. The PCR had 60 Vbeta and 13 Jbeta primers. The data were produced by immunoSEQ multiplex PCR, yet TCRdb's version contains in-frame clones alone and is incomplete. This sample has some 98,000 clones; roughly 70% occur once, and the top ten carry around 2.3%. The sample consisted of PBMCs. The receptors come from a man aged 50 or older in good health and CMV-seronegative.

The chain combines TRBV7-2 with TRBJ1-1; weak D call: TRBD1 (5 bases). Between the trimmed V and J ends, which lost 5 bases and 1 base, there was a span of 23 bases. The CDR3 runs to 18 residues. CDR1 SGHTA and CDR2 FQGNSA come from the germline V gene. As DNA, the CDR3 is TGTGCCAGCAGCCCCCCTCGGGGGTTTGCGGGGACGAACACTGAAGCTTTCTTT. Translating it yields CASSPPRGFAGTNTEAFF.

The rearrangement links TRBV28 to TRBJ2-5; 16 bases agree with TRBD2. This CDR3 has 16 amino acids. Germline values: CDR1 MDHEN, CDR2 SYDVKM. Trimming cost V 3 bases and J 9 bases; bases outside gene matches: 7. CDR3 in amino acids: CASSLAGLAGGGAQYF. The CDR3 DNA sequence: TGTGCCAGCAGTTTGGCGGGACTAGCGGGAGGGGGGGCCCAGTACTTC.

This clone has only a few counts. This rearrangement joins TRBV23-1 to TRBJ2-5, with 10 bases that match TRBD1. TRBV23-1 is assigned to the ORF class and has an uncertain function. This CDR3 comprises 14 residues. Germline trimming cut 8 bases from V and 3 bases from J; bases unmatched to any gene: 6. The CDR3 region has the DNA TGCGCCAGCCCCGGGACAGGGGATGAAGAGACCCAGTACTTC. Its protein product is CASPGTGDEETQYF.

This CDR3 is CASSEVAGVGTDTQYF. CDR3 in DNA: TGCGCCAGCAGTGAGGTAGCGGGAGTGGGAACAGATACGCAGTATTTT. The chain has TRBV10-1 and TRBJ2-3; 9 bases match TRBD2. The CDR3 totals 16 residues. The germline CDR1 and CDR2 sequences are WNHNN and SYGVQD (reference sequence). The J segment lost 3 bases and the V segment lost 2 bases, leaving 6 bases of the junction unmatched.

This CDR3 is CASSLEAGPNQPQHF. CDR3 in DNA: TGCGCCAGCAGCTTGGAAGCAGGGCCCAATCAGCCCCAGCATTTT. This chain joins TRBV5-1 and TRBJ1-5, with TRBD1 as a possible D gene (5 bases). This CDR3 is built from 15 residues. Between the trimmed V and J ends, which lost 0 bases and 3 bases, there was a span of 10 bases. The germline V gene encodes CDR1 SGHRS and CDR2 YFSETQ.

Only one count was recorded for this clone. V is TRBV6-5 and J is TRBJ2-5; 7 bases map to TRBD2. The end of the DNA aligns better with TRBJ2-7, so the J call may be wrong. The CDR3 extends over 16 amino acids. Germline CDR1 reads MNHEY; CDR2 reads SVGAGI. The CDR3 DNA reads as TGTGCCAGCAGTTACTCGCGTAATAGCGGGTCCTACGAGCAGTACTTC. Amino acids: CASSYSRNSGSYEQYF.

This rearrangement joins TRBV28 to TRBJ2-5; TRBD2 might be the D (5 bases). The CDR3 is 15 amino acids. Trimming stripped 5 bases from V and 2 bases from J, with 15 bases between. Germline V CDR1 and CDR2: MDHEN, SYDVKM. The CDR3 nucleotides are TGTGCCAGCAGTCCCCCCGGAGGCCCTCAAGAGACCCAGTACTTC. Its protein product is CASSPPGGPQETQYF. The entire variable domain, with the rest obtained from reference TRBV28 and TRBJ2-5, is as follows: DVKVTQSSRYLVKRTGEKVFLECVQDMDHENMFWYRQDPGLGLRLIYFSYDVKMKEKGDIPEGYSVSREKKERFSLILESASTNQTSMYLCASSPPGGPQETQYFGPGTRLLVL.

The chain carries TRBV4-3 and TRBJ2-7; 7 bases fit TRBD2. The ends lost 0 bases at V and 2 bases at J; junction bases unmatched: 13. CDR3 length: 18 amino acids. CDR1 is LGHNA, CDR2 YSLEER, per germline. The CDR3 bases are TGCGCCAGCAGCCAAGATCGGGTCGCGGGGGAACTGCCCTACGAGCAGTACTTC. This sequence encodes CASSQDRVAGELPYEQYF.

The chain joins TRBV9 to TRBJ2-1, with D maybe TRBD2 (6 bases). The CDR3 has 12 residues. Germline CDR1 and CDR2: SGDLS and YYNGEE. V dropped 3 bases and J dropped 7 bases, with 8 bases sitting between them. The CDR3 DNA sequence: TGTGCCAGCAGCGGGCTAGCGAATGAGCAGTTCTTC. Amino acids: CASSGLANEQFF.

In its sample, this clone was seen a few times. The chain links TRBV27 to TRBJ2-7, with 7 bases identical to TRBD1. V gave up 6 bases and J gave up 3 bases; unmatched junction bases: 17. This CDR3 spans 17 amino acids. Germline V lookup: CDR1 MNHEY, CDR2 SMNVEV (reference sequence). In nucleotides, the CDR3 is TGTGCCAGCAGGGGACAGATTGCCTCAGTCAATTACTACGAGCAGTACTTC. Its translation: CASRGQIASVNYYEQYF.